Listed below are T cell receptor beta chains from one sample, sequenced in a study of cytomegalovirus exposure and HLA in healthy donors. The assay was immunoSEQ multiplex PCR, and TCRdb's table has in-frame clones only and misses some. This table has some 120,000 clones, around 81% appearing once. The specimen sequenced was PBMCs. All receptors come from a woman under 40 in good health and CMV-seronegative. CDR3s leave out the opening cysteine and the closing phenylalanine or tryptophan. Size values are once, few and many counts, or a class for expanded clones, and some rows have none.

length	J	size	V	CDR3
10	TRBJ1-5	.	TRBV29-1	SVGQTNQPQH
8	TRBJ1-2	.	TRBV30	ACVNYGYT
12	TRBJ2-7	.	TRBV19	ASSSPAGPYEQY
12	TRBJ2-3	.	TRBV9	ASATGGGRDTQY
15	TRBJ1-3	.	TRBV28	ASSPFLLRTGRNTIY
14	TRBJ2-7	.	TRBV4-1	ASSHRQTGTSYEQY
12	TRBJ2-1	.	TRBV10-3	AISELQGANEQF
11	TRBJ2-7	.	TRBV19	ASSIGPRGEQY
13	TRBJ2-7	.	TRBV27	ASIPTGLAGDEQY
14	TRBJ2-1	.	TRBV6-6	ASRFLAAGDYNEQF
9	TRBJ2-7	.	TRBV28	ASSSTYEQY
14	TRBJ2-3	.	TRBV5-1	ASSLRLAGGTDTQY
9	TRBJ2-7	.	TRBV28	ASSVTYEQY
17	TRBJ2-1	.	TRBV4-2	ASSQDIVGLAGGYNEQF
17	TRBJ1-5	.	TRBV9	ASSVRGTGDYGDNQPQH
10	TRBJ2-7	few	TRBV28	ASSSLSYEQY
14	TRBJ2-1	few	TRBV15	ATSRVTGTGGDEQF
15	TRBJ2-2	.	TRBV5-6	ASSYATGGTNTGELF
12	TRBJ1-2	.	TRBV5-1	ASSPTEGNGGYT
10	TRBJ2-2	.	TRBV5-4	ASSVGSGELF
11	TRBJ2-1	.	TRBV6-4	ASSPAQNNEQF
12	TRBJ2-1	few	TRBV28	ASTLAGPNNEQF
15	TRBJ2-5	.	TRBV7-2	ASSLLGGAGGGETQY
13	TRBJ2-1	.	TRBV27	ASSFDRNSYNEQF
11	TRBJ1-1	.	TRBV7-3	ASSLGRNTEAF
9	TRBJ2-1	.	TRBV2	ASSEIDEQF
16	TRBJ2-1	.	TRBV27	ASSSGRTSEVIVDEQF
14	TRBJ2-3	.	TRBV9	ASSARGDRSPDTQY
11	TRBJ1-2	.	TRBV28	AITGGRNYGYT
14	TRBJ1-1	.	TRBV4-1	ASSQEDVAGNTEAF
13	TRBJ2-5	once	TRBV28	ASSSWDRGYETQY
14	TRBJ2-7	.	TRBV28	ASSFGLAGGSYEQY
12	TRBJ2-5	.	TRBV29-1	SVTTAGVVETQY
10	TRBJ1-2	once	TRBV2	ASRTANYGYT
13	TRBJ1-5	.	TRBV27	ASSPDRGPNQPQH
10	TRBJ2-7	.	TRBV6-5	ASSGVGNEQY
11	TRBJ1-1	.	TRBV7-9	ASFLGRNTEAF
13	TRBJ2-7	.	TRBV10-2	ASSESGRGTYEQY
14	TRBJ2-1	few	TRBV10-2	ATLGLAGLSYNEQF
13	TRBJ2-5	.	TRBV13	ASSTGTGLLGEQY
13	TRBJ2-7	.	TRBV19	ASSPRDRGSYEQY
13	TRBJ2-3	.	TRBV11-3	ASSLVGESTDTQY
13	TRBJ2-5	.	TRBV2	ASSDTSETTETQY
13	TRBJ2-7	.	TRBV4-3	ASSQGSGRSYEQY
11	TRBJ2-5	.	TRBV2	ASSEGDRVAQY
12	TRBJ2-1	once	TRBV15	ATSSRIAGYEQF
13	TRBJ1-1	.	TRBV4-1	ASSQDRAGGTEAF
13	TRBJ2-1	.	TRBV11-1	ASSLGDRAGDEQF
9	TRBJ2-7	few	TRBV7-8	ASSLLHEQY
12	TRBJ2-1	.	TRBV29-1	SVALWQGADEQF
16	TRBJ2-1	few	TRBV23-1	ASSQTVQGKRFVDEQF
15	TRBJ1-5	.	TRBV7-8	ASSPERGGNGYQPQH
12	TRBJ2-7	.	TRBV27	ASSPGQVAYEQY
17	TRBJ2-2	.	TRBV27	ASSLIGLAGVANTGELF
12	TRBJ2-2	.	TRBV6-5	ASGEGVGFGELF
13	TRBJ2-7	.	TRBV19	ASGDPQGAIYEQY
13	TRBJ2-1	once	TRBV19	ASSWGSGRPNEQF
13	TRBJ2-3	.	TRBV7-2	ASTPIGLATDTQY